Below, 3 T cell receptor beta chains from the same sample are listed, as sequenced in a study of spatial heterogeneity in lung cancer. Via MiXCR, TCRdb re-called the 5' RACE reads, giving one row per CDR3 protein. Among some 45,000 distinct CDR3 sequences, about 10% were seen once, and the ten largest hold around 39%. Time point noted: sample taken at primary tumor resection. Whole RNA came from tumor, nontumor lung or frozen PBMC and was sequenced without being sorted. The sample was PBMCs, taken at surgery. The receptors were sampled from a female donor with early-stage non-small cell lung cancer.

This clonotype turned up a few times. The rearrangement uses TRBV9 and TRBJ2-3; a possible D gene is TRBD2 (7 bases). V was pared by 0 bases and J by 3 bases, with 14 bases between. The CDR3 runs 16 residues. CDR1 and CDR2 from the germline V gene are SGDLS and YYNGEE. The CDR3 sequence: CASSVDGGRPTDTQYF. The CDR3 region has the DNA TGTGCCAGCAGCGTAGACGGGGGGCGGCCGACAGATACGCAGTATTTT.

The chain carries TRBV29-1 and TRBJ2-1; 8 positions match TRBD1. The CDR3 contains 12 residues. Per germline, CDR1 SQVTM and CDR2 ANQGSEA. V dropped 7 bases and J dropped 6; count of bases not matched to a gene: 5. CDR3 coding DNA: TGCAGCGCGGACAGGGAGACCAATGAGCAGTTCTTC. The encoded protein is CSADRETNEQFF.

This chain uses TRBV20-1 with TRBJ2-3; maybe TRBD2 (5 bases). Trimming cost V 3 bases and J 6 bases, with 13 bases left between them. CDR1 is DFQATT, CDR2 SNEGSKA, per germline (reference sequence). There are 13 residues in the CDR3. The CDR3 nucleotides read TGCAGTGCTAGCCCGGGGAGAGAGGATACGCAGTATTTT. It encodes CSASPGREDTQYF.